This T cell receptor beta chain comes out of a study of T cells in localized non-small cell lung cancer. Study-level points and caveats: Median 57 top-100 tumor clones were shared with paired adjacent lung. It was uninvolved adjacent lung that showed the highest T cell clonality, exceeding tumor.

Measured with immunoSEQ multiplex PCR; TCRdb has only the in-frame clones, and not every one. Of over a thousand clones listed, approximately 19% were seen once; the top ten hold approximately 7%. The sampled adjacent lung lay at least 2 cm from the tumor margin and showed no atypia. Looked up from germline, CDR1 is MNHGY and CDR2 is SAAAGT. The length of the CDR3 is 15 residues. The ends were cut back, 6 bases at V and 0 bases at J, with 14 bases in the middle. This clone was detected a few times. Its matching antigen is unknown. The chain links TRBV6-8 to TRBJ2-5; D is uncertain. This specimen was normal lung tissue next to the tumor, taken before any cancer treatment. The TCR comes from a female donor older than 55 with stage I lung adenocarcinoma. CDR3 sequence (DNA): TGTGCCAGCAGGGGCTGGAGAGCCGACCAAGAGACCCAGTACTTC. Its protein is CASRGWRADQETQYF.